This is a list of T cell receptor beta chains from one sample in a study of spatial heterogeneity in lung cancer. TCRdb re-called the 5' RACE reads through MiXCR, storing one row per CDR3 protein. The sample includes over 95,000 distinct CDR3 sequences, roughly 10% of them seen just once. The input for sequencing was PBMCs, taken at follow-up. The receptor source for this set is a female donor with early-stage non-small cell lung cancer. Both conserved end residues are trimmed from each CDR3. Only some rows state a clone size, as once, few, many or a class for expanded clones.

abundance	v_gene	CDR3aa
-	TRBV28	ASRISGGSNQPQH
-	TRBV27	ASSSGLHNGGGSEAF
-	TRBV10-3	AITRGQGGSEAF
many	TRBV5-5	ASTPLVSRAETQY
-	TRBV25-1	ASSESGVIKGETQY
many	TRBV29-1	SVGGFNTDTQY
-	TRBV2	ASRTGGSGANVLT
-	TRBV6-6	ASRVSRQGAKTEAF
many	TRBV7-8	ASSFLTGLNEKLF
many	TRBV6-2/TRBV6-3	ASEVENTGELF
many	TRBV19	ASSPSRNTQY
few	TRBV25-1	ASIQGAPMNTEAF
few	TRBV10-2	ASSAGTSRHNEQF
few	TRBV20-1	SARTSGHQETQY
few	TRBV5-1	ASSLVQGMDGYT
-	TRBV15	ATSRDLGSTEAF
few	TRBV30	AWSVQSSGNTIY
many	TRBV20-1	SARAGTSGSQETQY
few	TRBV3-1	ASSQENRRKTQY
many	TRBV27	ASSLSIGELF